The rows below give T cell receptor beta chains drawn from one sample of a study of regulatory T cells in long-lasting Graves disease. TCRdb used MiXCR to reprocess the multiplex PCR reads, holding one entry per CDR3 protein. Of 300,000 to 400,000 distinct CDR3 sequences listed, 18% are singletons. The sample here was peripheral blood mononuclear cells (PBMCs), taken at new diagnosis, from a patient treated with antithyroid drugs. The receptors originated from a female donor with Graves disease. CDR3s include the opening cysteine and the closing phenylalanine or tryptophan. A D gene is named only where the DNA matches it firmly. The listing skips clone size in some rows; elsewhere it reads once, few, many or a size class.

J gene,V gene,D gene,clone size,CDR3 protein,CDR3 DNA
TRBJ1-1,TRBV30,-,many,CAWSVRQLVRVEAFF,TGTGCCTGGAGTGTTCGACAGTTGGTACGGGTGGAAGCTTTCTTT
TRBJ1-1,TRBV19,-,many,CASSIDPDRLGTEAFF,TGTGCCAGTAGTATAGATCCCGACAGGCTGGGGACTGAAGCTTTCTTT
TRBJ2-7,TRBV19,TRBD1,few,CASSIGGDRVYEQYF,TGTGCCAGTAGTATAGGAGGGGACAGGGTCTACGAGCAGTACTTC
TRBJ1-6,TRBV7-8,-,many,CASSLVASPLHF,TGTGCCAGCAGCTTAGTCGCTTCACCCCTCCACTTT
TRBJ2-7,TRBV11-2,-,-,CASSSLRGSTYEQYF,TGTGCCAGCAGCTCCTTGCGAGGGTCGACCTACGAGCAGTACTTC
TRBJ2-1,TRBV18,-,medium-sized,CASSPSASVNNEQFF,TGTGCCAGCTCACCTAGCGCTAGCGTCAATAATGAGCAGTTCTTC
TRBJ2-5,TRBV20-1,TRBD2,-,CSAERTSGRNEQYF,TGCAGTGCCGAGCGGACTAGCGGGAGAAATGAGCAGTACTTC
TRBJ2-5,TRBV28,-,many,CASTRRTGETQYF,TGTGCCAGCACCCGGAGGACCGGAGAGACCCAGTACTTC
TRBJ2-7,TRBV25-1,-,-,CASSGLGGYEQYF,TGTGCCAGCAGTGGTCTGGGTGGATACGAGCAGTACTTC
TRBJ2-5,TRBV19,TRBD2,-,CASSMGTSGSGETQYF,TGTGCCAGTAGTATGGGGACTAGCGGGAGCGGAGAGACCCAGTACTTC
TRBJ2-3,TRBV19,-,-,CAIGSSDTQYF,TGTGCCATCGGGAGTTCAGATACGCAGTATTTT
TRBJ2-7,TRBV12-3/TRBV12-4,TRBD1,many,CASSLRTGASYEQYF,TGTGCCAGCAGTCTCCGAACAGGGGCATCCTACGAGCAGTACTTC
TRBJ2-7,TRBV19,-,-,CASSIGGGATYEQYF,TGTGCCAGTAGTATAGGGGGGGGGGCCACCTACGAGCAGTACTTC
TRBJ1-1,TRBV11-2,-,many,CASSVIRTSGSGTEAFF,TGTGCCAGCAGCGTAATAAGGACGTCCGGATCGGGCACTGAAGCTTTCTTT
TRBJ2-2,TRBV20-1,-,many,CSARIQGSTGELFF,TGCAGTGCTAGAATCCAGGGAAGCACCGGGGAGCTGTTTTTT
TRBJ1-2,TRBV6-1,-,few,CASSLHDSLLYGYTF,TGTGCCAGCAGCCTTCACGACAGTTTACTCTATGGCTACACCTTC
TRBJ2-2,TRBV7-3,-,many,CASSTPMGELFF,TGTGCCAGCAGCACCCCCATGGGGGAGCTGTTTTTT
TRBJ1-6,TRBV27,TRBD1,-,CASSPQDRVLSPLHF,TGTGCCAGCAGTCCCCAGGACAGGGTACTCTCACCCCTCCACTTT
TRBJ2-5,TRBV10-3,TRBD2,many,CAISRTSGRNQEKTQYF,TGTGCCATCAGCCGGACTAGCGGGCGAAATCAAGAGAAGACCCAGTACTTC
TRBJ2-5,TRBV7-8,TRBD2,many,CASSSPGTSGSGAQYF,TGTGCCAGCAGCTCCCCTGGGACTAGCGGGAGTGGGGCCCAGTACTTC
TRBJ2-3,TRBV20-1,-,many,CSASFADTSTDTQYF,TGCAGTGCTAGCTTCGCGGACACTAGCACAGATACGCAGTATTTT
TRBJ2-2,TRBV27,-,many,CASSFYATGELFF,TGTGCCAGCAGTTTTTATGCCACCGGGGAGCTGTTTTTT
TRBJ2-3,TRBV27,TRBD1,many,CASSSGTVQVGDTQYF,TGTGCCAGCAGTTCCGGGACAGTCCAGGTGGGAGATACGCAGTATTTT
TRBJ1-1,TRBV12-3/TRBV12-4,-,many,CASSLSATKPNTEAFF,TGTGCCAGCAGTTTGTCGGCCACAAAACCGAACACTGAAGCTTTCTTT
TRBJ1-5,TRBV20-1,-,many,CSARPPRSGTQPQHF,TGCAGTGCTAGACCCCCCCGGTCAGGGACTCAGCCCCAGCATTTT
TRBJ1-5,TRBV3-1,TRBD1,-,CASSLQGAKQPQHF,TGTGCCAGCAGCCTCCAGGGGGCTAAGCAGCCCCAGCATTTT
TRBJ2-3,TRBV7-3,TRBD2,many,CASSLTAGAPDTQYF,TGTGCCAGCAGCTTAACAGCGGGAGCCCCAGATACGCAGTATTTT
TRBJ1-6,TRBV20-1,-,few,CSARDNWSSYNSPLHF,TGCAGTGCTAGAGATAATTGGAGCTCCTATAATTCACCCCTCCACTTT
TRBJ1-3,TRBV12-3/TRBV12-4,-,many,CASSPGRRISGNTIYF,TGTGCCAGCAGCCCGGGACGGCGGATCTCTGGAAACACCATATATTTT
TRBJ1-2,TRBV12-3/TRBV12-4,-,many,CASSLGDRLSGYTF,TGTGCCAGCAGTTTAGGGGACCGTCTCAGCGGCTACACCTTC
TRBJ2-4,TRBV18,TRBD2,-,CASSPPGTAGGPGKNIQYF,TGTGCCAGCTCACCACCGGGGACAGCGGGAGGGCCAGGGAAAAACATTCAGTACTTC
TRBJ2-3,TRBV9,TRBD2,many,CASSVGTTATDTQYF,TGTGCCAGCAGTGTCGGGACTACCGCCACAGATACGCAGTATTTT
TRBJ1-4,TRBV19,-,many,CASSIFSGSATNEKLFF,TGTGCCAGTAGTATATTTTCCGGATCCGCAACTAATGAAAAACTGTTTTTT
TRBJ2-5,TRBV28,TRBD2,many,CASSSPGLALETQYF,TGTGCCAGCAGTTCTCCGGGACTAGCTCTAGAGACCCAGTACTTC
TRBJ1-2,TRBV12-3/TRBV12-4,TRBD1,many,CASSVSGGGDYGYTF,TGTGCCAGCAGTGTTTCAGGGGGCGGTGACTATGGCTACACCTTC
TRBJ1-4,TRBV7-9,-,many,CASSLAGDEKLFF,TGTGCCAGCAGCTTAGCAGGGGATGAAAAACTGTTTTTT
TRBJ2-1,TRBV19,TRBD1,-,CASSVQGSSYNEQFF,TGTGCCAGTAGCGTACAGGGGAGCTCCTACAATGAGCAGTTCTTC
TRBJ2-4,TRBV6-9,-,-,CASSYPGQQAKNIQYF,TGTGCCAGCAGTTACCCCGGACAGCAAGCCAAAAACATTCAGTACTTC
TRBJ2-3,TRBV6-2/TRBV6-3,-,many,CASSTPTDTQYF,TGTGCCAGCAGCACCCCCACAGATACGCAGTATTTT
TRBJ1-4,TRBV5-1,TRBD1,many,CASSSDRGPGTNEKLFF,TGCGCCAGCAGTTCGGACAGGGGGCCGGGAACTAATGAAAAACTGTTTTTT
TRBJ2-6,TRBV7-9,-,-,CASSLLRAGANVLTF,TGTGCCAGCAGCTTATTGAGGGCTGGGGCCAACGTCCTGACTTTC
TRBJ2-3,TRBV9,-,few,CASSVSGASTDTQYF,TGTGCCAGCAGCGTTAGCGGCGCTAGCACAGATACGCAGTATTTT
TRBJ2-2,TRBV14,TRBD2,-,CASSPRAAGVTGELFF,TGTGCCAGCAGCCCACGTGCGGCGGGGGTAACCGGGGAGCTGTTTTTT
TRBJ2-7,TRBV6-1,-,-,CASSEVSVSYEQYF,TGTGCCAGCAGTGAAGTTTCGGTTTCCTACGAGCAGTACTTC
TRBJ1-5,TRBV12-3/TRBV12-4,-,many,CASSGTLLNQPQHF,TGTGCCAGCAGTGGGACCTTATTAAATCAGCCCCAGCATTTT
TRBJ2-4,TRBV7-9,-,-,CASSPQGMENIQYF,TGTGCCAGCAGCCCTCAGGGCATGGAAAACATTCAGTACTTC
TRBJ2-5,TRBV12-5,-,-,CASGPDGPESETQYF,TGTGCTAGTGGCCCGGATGGACCGGAATCGGAGACCCAGTACTTC
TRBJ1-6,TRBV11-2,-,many,CASSLAGSGSPLHF,TGTGCCAGCAGCTTGGCAGGGTCCGGTTCACCCCTCCACTTT
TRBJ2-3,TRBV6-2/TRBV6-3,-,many,CASSWDLATSTDTQYF,TGTGCCAGCAGTTGGGATCTAGCGACGAGCACAGATACGCAGTATTTT
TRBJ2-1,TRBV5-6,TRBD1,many,CASSFGQGRNEQFF,TGTGCCAGCAGCTTCGGACAGGGACGCAATGAGCAGTTCTTC
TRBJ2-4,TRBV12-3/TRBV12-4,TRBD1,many,CASSPFAGTGSAKNIQYF,TGTGCCAGCAGTCCCTTTGCCGGGACAGGGTCAGCCAAAAACATTCAGTACTTC
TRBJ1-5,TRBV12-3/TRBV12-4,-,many,CASSFGGGPMGSNQPQHF,TGTGCCAGCAGTTTTGGCGGGGGACCCATGGGGAGCAATCAGCCCCAGCATTTT
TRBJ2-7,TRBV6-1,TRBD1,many,CASSGTGGIEQYF,TGTGCCAGCAGCGGGACAGGGGGGATCGAGCAGTACTTC